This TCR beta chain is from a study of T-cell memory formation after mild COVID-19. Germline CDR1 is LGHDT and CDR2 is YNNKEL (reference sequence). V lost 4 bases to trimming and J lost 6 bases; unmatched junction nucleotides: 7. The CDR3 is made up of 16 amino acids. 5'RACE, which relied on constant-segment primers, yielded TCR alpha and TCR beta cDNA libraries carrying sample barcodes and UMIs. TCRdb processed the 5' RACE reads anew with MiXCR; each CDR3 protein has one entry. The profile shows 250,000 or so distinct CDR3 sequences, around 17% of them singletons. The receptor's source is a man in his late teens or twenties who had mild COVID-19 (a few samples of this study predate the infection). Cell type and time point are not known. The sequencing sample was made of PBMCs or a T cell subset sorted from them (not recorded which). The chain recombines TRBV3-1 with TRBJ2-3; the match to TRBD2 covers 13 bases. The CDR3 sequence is CASSLLAGGHVDTQYF. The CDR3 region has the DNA TGTGCCAGCAGCCTACTAGCGGGGGGGCACGTCGATACGCAGTATTTT.